This TCR beta chain was sequenced during a study of T-cell memory formation after mild COVID-19. This clonotype has just a few counts. TCRdb ran MiXCR on the 5' RACE reads and lists one entry per CDR3 protein. The table has about 470,000 distinct CDR3 sequences, about 18% seen once. Germline CDR1 is MGHRA and CDR2 is YSYEKL. Trimming took 1 base from V and 1 from J; bases not matched to a gene: 5. The CDR3 spans 17 residues. This sequence was found in an adult woman who had mild COVID-19 (a few samples of this study predate the infection). Cell type and time point are not known. V and J are TRBV4-1 and TRBJ2-2; 8 positions match TRBD2. The sample consisted of PBMCs or a T cell subset sorted from them (not recorded which). CDR3 sequence (DNA): TGCGCCAGCAGCCAAGCAGAAGCGGGGGAGAACACCGGGGAGCTGTTTTTT. As protein: CASSQAEAGENTGELFF.